Below, 17 T cell receptor beta chains from the same sample are listed, as sequenced in a study of blood T cell repertoires in COVID-19. Method: immunoSEQ multiplex PCR; TCRdb's copy keeps in-frame clones and lacks some. The sample has around 260,000 clones, about nine tenths seen once; the top ten hold 0.94%. Sequenced sample: peripheral blood. Receptors were obtained from a woman aged 40 to 50 who had recovered from COVID-19.

The chain combines TRBV5-1 with TRBJ2-7, with 7 bases aligning to TRBD1. This CDR3 is built from 15 residues. Germline V gene sequence: CDR1 SGHRS, CDR2 YFSETQ. V trimming: 2 bases; J trimming: 5 bases; junction bases outside the gene matches: 10. CDR3 sequence: CASSFEGARRNEQYF. The CDR3 DNA is TGCGCCAGCAGCTTTGAGGGGGCGCGTAGGAACGAGCAGTACTTC.

V and J are TRBV7-8 and TRBJ2-1, with 9 bases that match TRBD2. Trimming at V came to 4 bases and at J to 6 bases, leaving 7 bases not matched to a gene. CDR1 and CDR2 (germline): SGHVS, FQNEAQ. There are 15 residues in the CDR3. The CDR3 coding sequence is TGTGCCAGCAGCTCAGGATTTAGCGGGAGCAATGAGCAGTTCTTC. Its translation is CASSSGFSGSNEQFF.

This chain connects TRBV4-1 to TRBJ2-1, with 10 bases identical to TRBD2. Germline trimming cut 2 bases from V and 5 bases from J; bases unmatched to any gene: 9. The CDR3 has 17 amino acids. Looked up from germline, CDR1 is MGHRA and CDR2 is YSYEKL. The CDR3, as DNA: TGCGCCAGCAGCCAACGTCAAAGCGGGAGGGGGAACAATGAGCAGTTCTTC. It is translated as CASSQRQSGRGNNEQFF.

The rearrangement joins TRBV5-6 to TRBJ1-2, with TRBD1 as a possible D gene (5 bases). V gave up 4 bases and J gave up 0 bases, with 13 bases separating them. Germline assignment: CDR1 SGHDT and CDR2 YYEEEE. The CDR3 sequence is 15 residues long. CDR3 amino acids: CASSGRDLANYGYTF. CDR3 sequence (DNA): TGTGCCAGCAGCGGGAGGGACTTAGCTAACTATGGCTACACCTTC. Based on the CDR3 plus reference TRBV5-6 and TRBJ1-2, the full variable domain is DAGVTQSPTHLIKTRGQQVTLRCSPKSGHDTVSWYQQALGQGPQFIFQYYEEEERQRGNFPDRFSGHQFPNYSSELNVNALLLGDSALYLCASSGRDLANYGYTFGSGTRLTVV.

The J gene is TRBJ2-1, the V gene TRBV7-3, with 11 bases matching TRBD2. V lost 0 bases to trimming and J lost 5 bases; unmatched junction nucleotides: 9. This CDR3 spans 18 amino acids. Germline CDR1 reads SGHTA; CDR2 reads FQGTGA. Written as DNA, the CDR3 is TGTGCCAGCAGCTTAACGTTTTTAGCGGGAGGGATAAACAATGAGCAGTTCTTC. Translated, it gives CASSLTFLAGGINNEQFF.

The sample holds one count of this clone. CDR3 protein: CASSRRPVGQGYEQYF. The CDR3 region has the DNA TGTGCCAGCAGCCGCCGCCCGGTAGGACAGGGGTACGAGCAGTACTTC. This chain connects TRBV3-1 (or the pseudogene TRBV3-2) to TRBJ2-7; 9 bases are shared with TRBD1. V lost 4 bases and J lost 4; bases outside the gene matches: 11. The length of the CDR3 is 16 residues. Looked up from germline, CDR1 is LGHDT and CDR2 is YNNKEL (reference sequence).

This clone was picked up one time. This chain uses TRBV25-1 with TRBJ2-7; a weak D match, TRBD2 (6 bases). The germline gives CDR1 MGHDK, CDR2 SYGVNS. The CDR3 spans 14 residues. V was trimmed by 5 bases and J by 3 bases, leaving 14 bases between them. CDR3 in DNA: TGTGCCAGCAGTCGGGAGAGGGGTAACTACGAGCAGTACTTC. This sequence encodes CASSRERGNYEQYF.

This clone was seen once. CDR3 loop: CATSDVDMGETQYF. The CDR3 DNA is TGTGCCACCAGTGATGTGGACATGGGGGAGACCCAGTACTTC. This rearrangement joins TRBV24-1 to TRBJ2-5, with D perhaps matching TRBD1 (5 bases). This CDR3 contains 14 residues. The V and J ends lost 3 bases and 5 bases respectively, with 12 bases between them. Germline V gene sequence: CDR1 KGHDR, CDR2 SFDVKD.

The chain recombines TRBV14 with TRBJ2-3, with D possibly being TRBD2 (5 bases). Looked up from germline, CDR1 is SGHDN and CDR2 is FVKESK. Trimming took off 6 bases at V and 1 base at J, with 8 bases between the two ends. This CDR3 is 13 amino acids long. This chain's CDR3 is CASRAGGTDTQYF. The CDR3 bases are TGTGCCAGCAGGGCCGGGGGCACAGATACGCAGTATTTT.

This chain connects TRBV3-1 (or the pseudogene TRBV3-2) to TRBJ2-3; TRBD2 aligns across 9 bases. The trim removed 3 bases at V and 7 bases at J, leaving 8 bases unmatched. The CDR3 consists of 15 residues. CDR1 LGHDT and CDR2 YNNKEL come from the germline V gene (reference sequence). Written as DNA, the CDR3 is TGTGCCAGCAGCCATTTAGCGGGAGCGCTGAATACGCAGTATTTT. Encoded protein: CASSHLAGALNTQYF.

The V and J genes are TRBV20-1 and TRBJ2-4; D is perhaps TRBD1 (5 bases). From germline, CDR1 is DFQATT and CDR2 SNEGSKA (reference sequence). Deletions cut 3 bases from V and 3 bases from J, with 18 bases between. The CDR3 loop spans 16 amino acids. CDR3 DNA sequence: TGCAGTGCTAGTGATCCCCAGGGAACACACAAAAACATTCAGTACTTC. Protein: CSASDPQGTHKNIQYF.

J is TRBJ1-2 and V is TRBV28; TRBD1 matches at 7 bases. The CDR3 length is 14 residues. V lost 5 bases to trimming and J lost 6 bases; unmatched junction nucleotides: 9. The germline gives CDR1 MDHEN, CDR2 SYDVKM. CDR3 sequence (DNA): TGTGCCAGCAGTCAACAAGGGACAGCGAATGGCTACACCTTC. Translation: CASSQQGTANGYTF.

This chain connects TRBV30 to TRBJ1-2, with TRBD1 as a possible D gene (5 bases). The CDR3 is 13 amino acids. Germline CDR1 GTSNPN, CDR2 SVGIG (reference sequence). Trimming took 8 bases from V and 4 from J, leaving 17 bases between them. The DNA for the CDR3 is TGTGCCGCCGAACAGGTGACAGTCTATGGCTACACCTTC. This translates into CAAEQVTVYGYTF.

The gene calls are TRBV5-6 and TRBJ2-3, with TRBD1 as a possible D gene (6 bases). CDR1 is SGHDT, CDR2 YYEEEE, per germline. The V end was cut by 2 bases, the J end by 2 bases, with 9 bases between. CDR3 length: 14 amino acids. The CDR3 DNA follows: TGTGCCAGCAGCTTCGGGACACACACAGATACGCAGTATTTT. Translation gives CASSFGTHTDTQYF. Complete variable domain (other parts from reference TRBV5-6 and TRBJ2-3): DAGVTQSPTHLIKTRGQQVTLRCSPKSGHDTVSWYQQALGQGPQFIFQYYEEEERQRGNFPDRFSGHQFPNYSSELNVNALLLGDSALYLCASSFGTHTDTQYFGPGTRLTVL.

The rearrangement joins TRBV6-1 to TRBJ2-5; 7 positions agree with TRBD1. The CDR3 length is 14 residues. V shed 1 base and J 5 bases; nucleotides not matched to a gene: 4. CDR1 is MNHNS, CDR2 SASEGT, per germline. The CDR3 DNA follows: TGTGCCAGCAGTGAAGACAGGGGCGGGGAGACCCAGTACTTC. It specifies CASSEDRGGETQYF.

For the CDR3, the DNA is TGCAGCGTTGTACTAGCGGAAGAGCAGTTCTTC. It is translated as CSVVLAEEQFF. The gene calls are TRBV29-1 and TRBJ2-1; 8 bases match TRBD2. CDR1 is SQVTM, CDR2 ANQGSEA, per germline. The length of the CDR3 is 11 residues. V lost 4 bases and J lost 10; bases outside the gene matches: 3.

V is TRBV30 and J is TRBJ2-1, with 15 bases that match TRBD2. This CDR3 contains 16 residues. Looked up from germline, CDR1 is GTSNPN and CDR2 is SVGIG (reference sequence). V lost 7 bases and J lost 5; bases outside the gene matches: 9. DNA for the CDR3: TGTGCCTCCTATTCCGGGACTAGCGGGGGGCACAATGAGCAGTTCTTC. Amino acids: CASYSGTSGGHNEQFF.